The source of this T cell receptor beta chain is a study of cytomegalovirus exposure and HLA in healthy donors. Study outcomes and limitations: Data from an earlier analysis indicated that most TCR beta V segments were productive either about 90% or about 30% of the time. The number of N-insertions in an Asian-associated ancestry cluster was reportedly below the roughly 620-donor mean in a later analysis.

It was with 60 Vbeta and 13 Jbeta primers that the PCR ran. In the authors' workflow: An analysis performed later counted roughly 79 million unique TCR beta chains (roughly 9.9 million of them shared). Method: immunoSEQ multiplex PCR; TCRdb's copy keeps in-frame clones and lacks some. V and J calls plus clone size are reproduced from that table; the DNA served to infer D and trimming. The data contain some 140,000 clones, 70% to 80% of them seen just once; the ten biggest clones take up roughly 3.1%. The CDR3 totals 17 residues. Germline V gives CDR1 SGHRS, CDR2 YFSETQ. V lost 2 bases and J 2 bases, leaving 19 bases between the germline ends. Of note for this clone: Antigen: not known.

The receptor was isolated from a man aged 30 to 45 in good health and CMV-seronegative. V is TRBV5-1 and J is TRBJ1-1, with a tentative D call TRBD1 (6 bases). Sequencing was done on a sample of PBMCs. CDR3 nucleotides: TGCGCCAGCAGCTTTAACAGGGACGGCCCCCGAAACACTGAAGCTTTCTTT. Translated: CASSFNRDGPRNTEAFF.